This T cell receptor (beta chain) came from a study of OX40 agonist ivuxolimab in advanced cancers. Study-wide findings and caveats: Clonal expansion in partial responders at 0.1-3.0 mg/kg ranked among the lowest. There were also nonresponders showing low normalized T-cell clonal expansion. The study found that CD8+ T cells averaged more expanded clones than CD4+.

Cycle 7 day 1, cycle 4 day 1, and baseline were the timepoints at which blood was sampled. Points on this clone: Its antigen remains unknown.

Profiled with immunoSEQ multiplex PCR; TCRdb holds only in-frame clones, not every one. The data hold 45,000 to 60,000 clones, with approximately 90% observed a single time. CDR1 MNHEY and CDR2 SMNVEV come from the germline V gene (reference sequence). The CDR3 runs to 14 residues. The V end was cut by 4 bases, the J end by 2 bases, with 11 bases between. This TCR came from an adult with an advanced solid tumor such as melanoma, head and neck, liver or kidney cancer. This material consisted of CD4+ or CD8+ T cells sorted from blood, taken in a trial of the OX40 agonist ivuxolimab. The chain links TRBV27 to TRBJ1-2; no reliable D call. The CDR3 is CASSSSGMNYGYTF. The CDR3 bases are TGTGCCAGCAGTTCGAGCGGAATGAACTATGGCTACACCTTC.